The 7 T cell receptor beta chains below come from one sample, sequenced in a study of CXCR3-negative and CXCR3-positive naive CD8 T cells. Libraries were UMI-labeled 5' RACE TRB cDNA. Reprocessing the 5' RACE reads, TCRdb reports a single entry for every CDR3 protein and omits DNA. Recorded for this sample: over 70,000 distinct CDR3 sequences. Findings of the study overall: Researchers report that CXCR3-positive naive cells carry more hydrophobic TRB CDR3s than CXCR3-negative naive cells.

For these TCRs, the target antigens are not known. Sequenced: naive CXCR3+ CD8+ T cells from blood. Subset given: CD45RO-CCR7+CD27+CD95- naive CD8+ T cells expressing CXCR3 (TNR3+). These receptors originate from a human donor in good health. Some clones in this sample may be carry-over from other donors' samples.

The gene calls are TRBV29-1 and TRBJ2-7; TCRdb reports TRBD1, a call that lacks DNA to check it against. The CDR3 contains 16 residues. The germline gives CDR1 SQVTM, CDR2 ANQGSEA. The CDR3 protein is CSVGGLTGVPSNEQYF.

The chain recombines TRBV10-3 with TRBJ2-7; TCRdb's D gene call, TRBD1, goes unchecked for lack of DNA. Germline CDR1 is ENHRY and CDR2 is SYGVKD. The CDR3 contains 15 residues. The chain's CDR3 is CAISESQGPGYEQYF.

CDR3 protein: CASSVGDYGYTF. V and J are TRBV25-1 and TRBJ1-2. The CDR3 covers 12 residues. Looked up from germline, CDR1 is MGHDK and CDR2 is SYGVNS.

V gene TRBV5-1 combines with J gene TRBJ2-1; TCRdb returns TRBD2, unconfirmable since there is no DNA. CDR3 length: 16 amino acids. The germline V gene encodes CDR1 SGHRS and CDR2 YFSETQ. CDR3 amino acids: CASSLESSGSTHEQFF.

The chain couples TRBV6-5 to TRBJ2-4; checking the TCRdb D call of TRBD1 is not possible without DNA. CDR3 length: 17 residues. Germline V gene sequence: CDR1 MNHEY, CDR2 SVGAGI. CDR3: CASSRPRGGSAKNIQYF.

This chain joins TRBV29-1 and TRBJ2-7; TCRdb's assignment of TRBD1 cannot be checked, as there is no DNA. Germline values: CDR1 SQVTM, CDR2 ANQGSEA. The CDR3 length is 12 residues. The CDR3 loop reads CSVDGGAGEQYF.

V is TRBV27 and J is TRBJ2-2; lacking DNA, the TRBD2 call made by TCRdb goes unchecked. From germline, CDR1 is MNHEY and CDR2 SMNVEV (reference sequence). This CDR3 is built from 14 residues. Here the CDR3 reads CASSPTTSVGELFF.